Shown below are 5 T cell receptor beta chains from a single sample sequenced in a study of shared clonotypes between healthy human individuals. Clones were sequenced by immunoSEQ multiplex PCR, and TCRdb holds only the in-frame ones, with some missing. Of fewer than 850,000 clones detected, about three quarters appear once; the ten largest clones hold around 2%. The sample consisted of memory CD4+ T cells sorted from blood. Subset meaning: CD45RA-negative fraction. These TCRs come from a woman in her thirties in good health.

This clone was counted a single time. The genes are TRBV13 and TRBJ1-1; D is perhaps TRBD1 (6 bases). The CDR3 has 14 amino acids. The V gene lost 5 bases and the J gene lost 4 bases, with 14 bases spanning the gap. The germline CDR1 and CDR2 sequences are PRHDT and FYEKMQ (reference sequence). The chain's CDR3 is CASSRNQGPTEAFF. The CDR3 bases are TGTGCCAGCAGCCGCAACCAGGGGCCCACTGAAGCTTTCTTT.

This sequence joins TRBV2 and TRBJ1-1, with D perhaps TRBD1 (6 bases). Trimming pared 6 bases from V and 3 bases from J, leaving 11 bases between. Per germline, CDR1 SNHLY and CDR2 FYNNEI. There are 13 residues in the CDR3. This CDR3 is CASRGGLYTEAFF. CDR3 sequence (DNA): TGTGCCAGCAGGGGGGGGCTTTACACTGAAGCTTTCTTT.

This clone came up a few times. The chain combines TRBV19 with TRBJ2-5, with 11 bases matching TRBD2. The CDR3 length is 16 residues. The V gene's germline CDR1 is LNHDA and CDR2 SQIVND (reference sequence). The J segment lost 1 base and the V segment lost 4 bases, leaving 5 bases of the junction unmatched. The CDR3, as DNA: TGTGCCAGTAGTACTGGACTAGCGGGTACCCAAGAGACCCAGTACTTC. This sequence encodes CASSTGLAGTQETQYF.

The rearrangement joins TRBV28 to TRBJ1-2; TRBD1 is a possible D gene (5 bases). There are 11 residues in the CDR3. The V end was cut by 8 bases, the J end by 2 bases, with 6 bases between. The germline CDR1 and CDR2 sequences are MDHEN and SYDVKM. The CDR3 coding sequence is TGTGCCAGCGAGGGGAACTATGGCTACACCTTC. It specifies CASEGNYGYTF.

The chain combines TRBV30 with TRBJ1-2, with a possible D match to TRBD1 (5 bases). From germline, CDR1 is GTSNPN and CDR2 SVGIG (reference sequence). With 1 base removed from V and 4 bases from J, the gap between germline ends came to 7 bases. The length of the CDR3 is 12 residues. Here the CDR3 DNA reads TGTGCCTGGAGTGCACAGGTCTATGGCTACACCTTC. Residues: CAWSAQVYGYTF.